The 30 T cell receptor beta chains presented below share a single source sample, sequenced in a study of somatic mutations in cytotoxic T cells in rheumatoid arthritis. Assay: immunoSEQ multiplex PCR; the TCRdb copy retains only in-frame clones and omits some. Altogether roughly 13,000 clones are present, roughly three quarters being singletons, with the ten largest covering 7.4%. What was sequenced was CD8+ T cells sorted from blood. The receptors were gathered from an adult with rheumatoid arthritis.

The V gene is TRBV19, the J gene TRBJ2-1, with a possible D match to TRBD2 (5 bases). The germline gives CDR1 LNHDA, CDR2 SQIVND (reference sequence). CDR3 length: 13 residues. With 4 bases removed from V and 3 bases from J, the gap between germline ends came to 7 bases. DNA for the CDR3: TGTGCCAGTAGTAACCGGGGCTACAATGAGCAGTTCTTC. Translating gives CASSNRGYNEQFF.

V gene TRBV30 combines with J gene TRBJ2-5; maybe TRBD1 (5 bases). The J call may be faulty, since TRBJ2-7 better matches the DNA end. The CDR3 loop spans 15 amino acids. The germline V gene has CDR1 GTSNPN and CDR2 SVGIG (reference sequence). The CDR3: CAWSVLGRVEHEQYF. The CDR3 DNA reads as TGTGCCTGGAGTGTATTGGGCAGGGTGGAACACGAGCAGTACTTC.

This clone was counted once. This rearrangement joins TRBV6-1 to TRBJ1-5, with TRBD1 identical over 10 bases. The CDR3 runs to 15 residues. Per germline, CDR1 MNHNS and CDR2 SASEGT. V was pared by 3 bases and J by 3 bases, with 2 bases of the junction left unmatched. DNA of the CDR3: TGTGCCAGCAGTGACGGGACAGGGGACAATCAGCCCCAGCATTTT. Translated: CASSDGTGDNQPQHF.

The chain uses TRBV28 and TRBJ1-2; D is possibly TRBD1 (5 bases). CDR1 and CDR2 from the germline V gene are MDHEN and SYDVKM. V was trimmed by 7 bases and J by 4 bases, leaving 10 bases between them. This CDR3 has 12 amino acids. The CDR3 sequence: CASKPGTYGYTF. CDR3 bases: TGTGCCAGCAAGCCGGGGACCTATGGCTACACCTTC.

The J gene is TRBJ2-3, the V gene TRBV6-5; the D gene could be TRBD1 or TRBD2 (5 bases each). The germline gives CDR1 MNHEY, CDR2 SVGAGI. The CDR3 has 15 residues. V gave up 4 bases and J gave up 3 bases, with 14 bases separating them. CDR3 in amino acids: CASSLVGPRTDTQYF. The DNA of the CDR3 is TGTGCCAGCAGTTTGGTGGGACCCCGGACAGATACGCAGTATTTT.

The chain recombines TRBV11-2 with TRBJ1-5, with 7 bases fitting TRBD1. V lost 3 bases and J lost 5; bases outside the gene matches: 7. Germline values: CDR1 SGHAT, CDR2 FQNNGV. The CDR3 totals 15 residues. The CDR3 nucleotides read TGTGCCAGCAGCTTGGGACAGAGGTTTGATCAGCCCCAGCATTTT. Amino acid sequence: CASSLGQRFDQPQHF. Supplemented by reference TRBV11-2 and TRBJ1-5, the full variable domain reads EAGVAQSPRYKIIEKRQSVAFWCNPISGHATLYWYQQILGQGPKLLIQFQNNGVVDDSQLPKDRFSAERLKGVDSTLKIQPAKLEDSAVYLCASSLGQRFDQPQHFGDGTRLSIL.

The rearrangement uses TRBV4-2 and TRBJ1-3; D is perhaps TRBD1 (6 bases). This CDR3 has 15 residues. The V end lost 5 bases, the J end lost 3 bases, and 14 bases lay between the germline ends. Germline loops: CDR1 LGHNA, CDR2 YNFKEQ. This chain's CDR3 is CASSFSGGRGNTIYF. As DNA, the CDR3 is TGTGCCAGCAGCTTCTCCGGGGGCCGTGGAAACACCATATATTTT.

The chain carries TRBV7-9 and TRBJ2-3; 7 positions agree with TRBD2. CDR1 SEHNR and CDR2 FQNEAQ come from the germline V gene (reference sequence). The V and J ends lost 5 bases and 4 bases, in that order; junction bases with no gene match: 6. The CDR3 totals 14 residues. The CDR3 protein is CASSELAKADTQYF. DNA for the CDR3: TGTGCCAGCAGCGAACTAGCGAAGGCAGATACGCAGTATTTT.

The rearrangement uses TRBV28 and TRBJ2-6, with TRBD1 as a possible D gene (6 bases). The CDR3 is 17 residues long. CDR1 is MDHEN, CDR2 SYDVKM, per germline. Deletions cut 8 bases from V and 0 bases from J, with 17 bases between. CDR3: CASGPDSSPSGANVLTF. The CDR3 nucleotides are TGTGCCAGCGGCCCGGACAGCTCCCCCTCTGGGGCCAACGTCCTGACTTTC.

This chain uses TRBV30 with TRBJ1-2; 8 bases match TRBD1. Germline V CDR1 and CDR2: GTSNPN, SVGIG (reference sequence). Trimming at V came to 3 bases and at J to 7 bases, leaving 13 bases not matched to a gene. The length of the CDR3 is 15 residues. The CDR3: CAWRAEPGGTLGYTF. In DNA form, the CDR3 reads TGTGCCTGGAGAGCCGAACCAGGGGGCACGCTTGGCTACACCTTC.

The J gene is TRBJ2-5, the V gene TRBV6-1, with D hard to call. V lost 0 bases to trimming and J lost 1 base, with 15 bases between them. Germline assignment: CDR1 MNHNS and CDR2 SASEGT. This CDR3 contains 17 residues. The CDR3, as DNA: TGTGCCAGCAGTGAAGCGTCCTACAGCTACGTCCAAGAGACCCAGTACTTC. Translating gives CASSEASYSYVQETQYF.

The chain employs TRBV5-6 and TRBJ2-7; no clear D gene. CDR1 is SGHDT and CDR2 is YYEEEE in the germline V gene. This CDR3 is built from 12 residues. V shed 0 bases and J shed 6 bases, with 7 bases lying between them. CDR3 sequence: CASSLAGGEQYF. CDR3 coding DNA: TGTGCCAGCAGCTTGGCGGGCGGCGAGCAGTACTTC. The full variable domain, rest sourced from reference TRBV5-6 and TRBJ2-7, is DAGVTQSPTHLIKTRGQQVTLRCSPKSGHDTVSWYQQALGQGPQFIFQYYEEEERQRGNFPDRFSGHQFPNYSSELNVNALLLGDSALYLCASSLAGGEQYFGPGTRLTVT.

The chain links TRBV28 to TRBJ2-1, with TRBD1 matching over 7 bases. Trimming cost V 6 bases and J 5 bases; bases outside gene matches: 4. The CDR3 extends over 13 amino acids. CDR1 and CDR2 from the germline V gene are MDHEN and SYDVKM. DNA of the CDR3: TGTGCCAGCAGGCCGACAGGGAACAATGAGCAGTTCTTC. Protein: CASRPTGNNEQFF.

This chain connects TRBV7-9 to TRBJ1-5; no firm D call. Looked up from germline, CDR1 is SEHNR and CDR2 is FQNEAQ (reference sequence). V lost 5 bases and J lost 0, with 11 bases in between. CDR3 length: 15 amino acids. The CDR3 spells CASSASKYSNQPQHF. The CDR3 coding sequence is TGTGCCAGCAGCGCCTCCAAGTATAGCAATCAGCCCCAGCATTTT.

This sequence joins TRBV28 and TRBJ1-2, with 8 bases matching TRBD1. The J segment lost 6 bases and the V segment lost 5 bases, leaving 5 bases of the junction unmatched. Germline lookup yields CDR1 MDHEN and CDR2 SYDVKM. The length of the CDR3 is 13 residues. In nucleotides, the CDR3 is TGTGCCAGCAGTCGGACAGGGTTTGATGGCTACACCTTC. Translation: CASSRTGFDGYTF.

V usage is TRBV2 and J usage is TRBJ2-1; D possibly corresponds to TRBD2 (5 bases). The CDR3 spans 10 residues. Between the trimmed V and J ends, which lost 6 bases and 15 bases, there was a span of 12 bases. Germline loops: CDR1 SNHLY, CDR2 FYNNEI. CDR3 DNA: TGTGCCAGCAGAGGGCCTAGCCTGTTCTTC. It yields the protein CASRGPSLFF.

The chain couples TRBV4-1 to TRBJ2-7; D uncertain. CDR1 is MGHRA and CDR2 is YSYEKL in the germline V gene. This CDR3 comprises 14 residues. V lost 3 bases and J 6 bases, leaving 15 bases between the germline ends. CDR3 sequence reads: CASSQLGPGGEQYF. The CDR3 DNA reads as TGCGCCAGCAGCCAGCTAGGTCCCGGCGGCGAGCAGTACTTC.

The rearrangement joins TRBV19 to TRBJ1-2; D may be TRBD1 (5 bases). This CDR3 contains 11 residues. Trimming cost V 8 bases and J 5 bases, with 9 bases left between them. Germline V CDR1 and CDR2: LNHDA, SQIVND (reference sequence). The CDR3 spells CASGQGYGYTF. The CDR3 DNA sequence: TGTGCCAGTGGCCAGGGTTATGGCTACACCTTC. Full variable domain (outside the CDR3, taken from reference TRBV19 and TRBJ1-2): DGGITQSPKYLFRKEGQNVTLSCEQNLNHDAMYWYRQDPGQGLRLIYYSQIVNDFQKGDIAEGYSVSREKKESFPLTVTSAQKNPTAFYLCASGQGYGYTFGSGTRLTVV.

The chain has TRBV13 and TRBJ2-1; D possibly corresponds to TRBD1 (6 bases). CDR1 and CDR2 from the germline V gene are PRHDT and FYEKMQ (reference sequence). V lost 3 bases and J 10 bases, leaving 16 bases between the germline ends. The CDR3 runs 14 residues. The DNA of the CDR3 is TGTGCCAGCAGCTTCCCGTCCACAGGGTACGAGCAGTTCTTC. Translating gives CASSFPSTGYEQFF.

This clone has a single count. The chain couples TRBV18 to TRBJ2-7; D is unresolved. CDR1 is KGHSH, CDR2 LQKENI, per germline. This CDR3 spans 14 amino acids. Trimming shortened V by 3 bases and J by 3 bases, and 12 bases separated the two germline ends. The CDR3 DNA sequence: TGTGCCAGCTCACCGGGGTCCGTCAACTACGAGCAGTACTTC. Its translation is CASSPGSVNYEQYF.

The V call is TRBV9, the J call TRBJ2-7; D is possibly TRBD1 (6 bases). V was trimmed by 3 bases and J by 2 bases, leaving 15 bases between them. CDR3 length equals 15 residues. CDR1 and CDR2 (germline): SGDLS, YYNGEE. CDR3 DNA: TGTGCCAGCAGCGCACGTGACAGGCCTCCCTACGAGCAGTACTTC. It encodes CASSARDRPPYEQYF.

The V and J genes are TRBV30 and TRBJ1-5; D unclear. Germline V gene data show CDR1 as GTSNPN and CDR2 as SVGIG (reference sequence). The CDR3 is made up of 14 amino acids. Between the trimmed V and J ends, which lost 0 bases and 6 bases, there was a span of 12 bases. The CDR3 region has the DNA TGTGCCTGGAGTGTCAGAGGGTTCGGTCAGCCCCAGCATTTT. Translation: CAWSVRGFGQPQHF.

There are a few counts of this clone. The rearrangement joins TRBV19 to TRBJ1-2, with D perhaps matching TRBD1 (6 bases). Germline V gene sequence: CDR1 LNHDA, CDR2 SQIVND (reference sequence). V lost 6 bases and J lost 10, with 21 bases in between. The CDR3 is 14 amino acids. CDR3 sequence reads: CASSLGPAGVDYTF. CDR3 DNA: TGTGCCAGTAGCCTCGGCCCAGCAGGGGTGGACTACACCTTC.

V usage is TRBV27 and J usage is TRBJ2-7, with TRBD1 as a possible D gene (6 bases). Trimming removed 6 bases at V and 1 base at J, with 16 bases between. CDR3 length: 15 amino acids. Germline V CDR1 and CDR2: MNHEY, SMNVEV (reference sequence). DNA for the CDR3: TGTGCCAGCAGACCCGGGACAACAAAATCCTACGAGCAGTACTTC. This sequence encodes CASRPGTTKSYEQYF.

The genes are TRBV9 and TRBJ2-2, with 11 bases fitting TRBD2. Per the germline V gene, CDR1 is SGDLS and CDR2 is YYNGEE. Trimming took 4 bases from V and 4 from J; bases not matched to a gene: 6. The CDR3 runs 16 residues. CDR3 in amino acids: CASSIRLAGSTGELFF. In DNA, the CDR3 is TGTGCCAGCAGCATCCGACTAGCGGGGAGCACCGGGGAGCTGTTTTTT.

This clone was observed a single time. The chain couples TRBV4-2 to TRBJ2-1; 7 positions agree with TRBD2. The CDR3 covers 16 residues. In germline, CDR1 is LGHNA, CDR2 YNFKEQ. Unmatched junction bases numbered 4, after V lost 1 base and J lost 1 base. The CDR3 DNA sequence: TGTGCCAGCAGCCAAGTCCAAGCGGGGTCCTACAATGAGCAGTTCTTC. Encoded protein: CASSQVQAGSYNEQFF.

The V call is TRBV19, the J call TRBJ2-2; D gene ambiguous. The germline gives CDR1 LNHDA, CDR2 SQIVND (reference sequence). The CDR3 consists of 14 residues. The ends were cut back, 5 bases at V and 2 bases at J, with 9 bases in the middle. The CDR3 DNA reads as TGTGCCAGTAGTTTTGGCAGAAACACCGGGGAGCTGTTTTTT. As protein: CASSFGRNTGELFF.

The CDR3: CASSGPSHYGYTF. The CDR3 bases are TGTGCCAGCAGTGGACCCTCACACTATGGCTACACCTTC. The chain joins TRBV28 to TRBJ1-2; unclear D gene. CDR3 length: 13 amino acids. CDR1 and CDR2 (germline): MDHEN, SYDVKM. V was shortened by 5 bases and J by 3 bases, with 10 bases between the two germline ends.

The V and J genes are TRBV5-4 and TRBJ2-2; unclear D gene. CDR1 and CDR2 (germline): SGHNT, YYREEE (reference sequence). Trimming took off 4 bases at V and 4 bases at J, with 5 bases between the two ends. CDR3 length: 12 amino acids. The CDR3 protein is CASSHSTGELFF. CDR3 sequence (DNA): TGTGCCAGCAGCCACAGCACCGGGGAGCTGTTTTTT.

The chain couples TRBV14 to TRBJ1-1; weak D call: TRBD1 (5 bases). V was trimmed by 1 base and J by 5 bases, leaving 14 bases between them. The CDR3 length is 15 residues. Germline CDR1 reads SGHDN; CDR2 reads FVKESK. The CDR3 loop reads CASSQAGQGLTEAFF. CDR3 nucleotide sequence: TGTGCCAGCAGCCAAGCGGGGCAGGGTTTAACTGAAGCTTTCTTT.